The entry below gives a single TCR beta chain sequence along with its context. What antigen it recognizes has not been identified. The data are from a study of cytomegalovirus exposure and HLA in healthy donors (dated by TCRdb to 2015 to 2018). Describing the broader study: An earlier analysis of roughly 500 of the donors reported about 260 Gb of sequence data and around 100 million unique TCR beta sequences obtained from around 180 million T cells. The genetic ancestry cluster associated with self-reported Caucasian donors included about four fifths of the roughly 380 genotyped donors. Four or five DR-DQ haplotypes were handled as single units for association and clustering because linkage in the cohort was strong. Typing coverage differed by locus: A, B, C, DRB1 and DQB1 were typed in roughly 620-640 donors, DQA1 in 522, DPA1 in some 610, and DPB1 in approximately 450. To predict cytomegalovirus infection status, the study combined high-throughput TCR immunosequencing, statistical association of individual TCRs with disease status, and machine learning. All discovery cohort repertoires had been generated on a single sequencing platform. Using immunosequencing, the study profiled T cell repertoires from some 670 subjects and related those repertoires to cytomegalovirus serostatus. A later analysis re-examined previously published TCR beta repertoires from 610 or so donors and added high-resolution HLA genotyping to investigate patterns of TCR occurrence. Across approximately 400 genotyped donors of the cohort, an average of roughly 250,000 unique TCR beta nucleotide sequences per donor were sequenced, and roughly 20% of those sequences were non-productive. Approximately 300 gigabases of sequencing data and approximately 85 million unique TCR sequences were included in an early release covering 550 to 800 HLA-typed donors. Class I and class II HLA loci were covered by the typing at four-digit resolution. Donor age, sex, ethnicity and CMV serostatus were collected together with the repertoire data. An earlier analysis of a few hundred of the donors applied high-throughput TCR beta sequencing to assess whether each TCR beta V gene segment acted as functional or pseudogenic. Along with the approximately 600-subject first cohort, a separate validation cohort of over 90 different subjects was used. Genome-wide SNP genotypes for about three fifths of the 666 donors were used in a later genetic analysis, which treated that subset as a discovery cohort. In the later analysis, no new phenotypic data were used to find candidate immune exposures; instead, reliance was placed on TCR beta sequences and their occurrence across donors. The study was designed to test whether signatures of past pathogen exposure could be identified by cataloging public T cell receptors.

The cohort comprised 666 healthy bone marrow donors. All cohort members were sampled while nominally healthy, although unrecorded immune exposures were likely present. The donor was CMV seronegative and was included in the group of about 350 seronegative cohort members. Every donor gave a peripheral blood sample, and the peripheral blood mononuclear cells from that sample were used for TCR beta sequencing. The Qiagen DNeasy Blood Extraction Kit was used to extract genomic DNA from the blood cell samples. What the study reported, not specific to this receptor: The cohort was sequenced for TCR beta chains only, and without alpha or paired-chain data the features that could be detected were limited. The only immune exposure information available for the cohort was CMV serostatus. A later analysis found that most CMV-associated TCR beta chains appeared HLA-restricted, with HLA associations seemingly driven largely by CMV exposure. Linkage disequilibrium might explain the correlated functional status among segregating V segments, but an unknown experimental factor could not be excluded. HLA typing was unavailable for some donors at each locus, so association tests used only the typed subset. In a later analysis, TCR association rates were found to vary across HLA loci, with the most associated TCRs seen for DRB1 alleles and the fewest for HLA-C alleles. Most TCR sequences were seen in very few donors, while some public TCRs were found in many individuals. Roughly uniform sequencing depth across donors was assumed in presence/absence analyses, although this assumption may not hold. When HLA alleles, especially DR and DQ, strongly co-occurred, attributing TCR associations to individual alleles was difficult. It was suggested by the authors that the approach could potentially be generalized to other disease states and immunological phenotypes. The classifier was reported to diagnose cytomegalovirus status with high specificity and sensitivity in both the original cohort and the validation cohort. Roughly 15 rarely observed V segments, including chromosome 9 orphons, were excluded from the earlier analysis of just under 600 of the donors because counts were too low. In an earlier analysis of over 550 of the donors, most TCR beta V segments were observed in productive rearrangements about 87% or about 30% of the time, broadly matching IMGT annotations. A further reported finding was that TCR beta sequences accurately predicted the HLA-A and HLA-B alleles for most subjects in the first cohort. In a later genetic analysis, fewer N-insertions in productive TCRs were reported among donors in an Asian-associated ancestry cluster than the approximately 710-donor mean. In vitro tests confirmed that three of the cytomegalovirus-associated TCR beta chains recognize cytomegalovirus antigens. A later analysis reported that several top co-occurrence clusters appeared linked to parvovirus B19, influenza, CMV and Epstein-Barr virus. A later genetic analysis associated a missense DCLRE1C variant with V-gene and J-gene trimming of TCR beta chains, and an independent cohort replicated the association. A later analysis found that HLA-associated TCR beta chains were more clonally expanded and had lower generation probabilities than equally common non-associated chains. The 87-base-pair reads could not distinguish some IMGT-functional V segments, including TRBV6-2 and TRBV6-3, so those segments were excluded. The sequencing pipeline was judged likely to have produced a cluster of highly shared sequence variants as a technical artifact. The study gave a list of 150 to 200 TCR beta chains associated with cytomegalovirus. Specific HLA alleles were associated with 15,000 to 20,000 TCR beta sequences at a false discovery rate of 0.05 in a later analysis.

From its cysteine to its phenylalanine, the CDR3 spans 14 amino acids. The CDR3 DNA has 42 bases and is translated from base 1. Ends trimmed: V by 5 bases, J by 2 bases; bases unmatched to a gene: 6. Reading the germline V gene gives CDR1 SNHLY and CDR2 FYNNEI. The method behind the library was the immunoSEQ multiplex PCR assay. The multiplex PCR relied on a mix of 60 forward primers for TCR Vbeta segments and 13 reverse primers for TCR Jbeta segments. The CDR3 region of rearranged TCR beta genes was amplified from genomic DNA with a multiplex PCR assay. On the Illumina HiSeq System, the amplified TCR beta libraries were sequenced as 87-base-pair reads. The original pipeline was this. In a later analysis, tens of millions of unique TCR beta chains were counted across the roughly 610 repertoires, and roughly 10 million of these chains were shared by at least two donors. To remove PCR and sequencing errors, raw reads were error-corrected and collapsed into unique sequences using a nearest-neighbor algorithm that merged closely related sequences. V, D and J gene segments were assigned by aligning CDR3 sequences to IMGT reference sequences. Each retained sequence needed at least a six-nucleotide match to both a V gene segment and a J gene segment. Rearrangements were called productive when the CDR3 lacked stop codons and stayed in frame with V and J; all others were non-productive. Following IMGT convention, CDR3 was defined as the stretch from the second conserved V-encoded cysteine to the conserved J-encoded phenylalanine. Sequences without an unambiguous match to a single V gene segment were excluded from the earlier analysis of approximately 560 of the donors. An earlier analysis of about 590 of the donors classified V segments as functional when productive rearrangements were above 56.7% and as segregating when the standard deviation between donors was above 5%. A statistical classification framework was built for diagnosing cytomegalovirus status from the catalog of TCR beta chain sequences. V and J gene assignment, in a later analysis, came from comparing TCR nucleotide sequences with IMGT/GENE-DB human TR gene sequences. A later analysis assigned CDR3 sequences and most-parsimonious VDJ recombination scenarios with the TCRdist pipeline. A later analysis defined each TCR beta chain by its CDR3 amino acid sequence plus V-gene family, and excluded reads lacking a unique V-gene family. A later analysis removed several hundred highly shared, low-generation-probability nucleotide sequences to deal with suspected cross-contamination and a sequencing artifact. In a later analysis, a clonal expansion index was calculated for each public chain from normalized within-repertoire ranks of inferred template counts. In a later analysis, generation probabilities were computed using a VDJ recombination model fitted to out-of-frame rearrangements, and the results were checked against IGoR. A later analysis scored TCR-TCR, TCR-HLA and TCR-CMV co-occurrence with hypergeometric tests, applying a repertoire-size bias correction to TCR pairs. A later analysis estimated false discovery rates by permuting HLA or CMV assignments 20 times. In a later analysis, co-occurring TCRs were grouped with DBSCAN, and TCRdist sequence similarity was added when clustering was performed within HLA-allele-positive subsets. Co-occurrence clustering excluded repertoires with fewer than 30,000 or more than 120,000 public chains, plus five with anomalous nucleotide sharing. Here the immuneACCESS table is served through TCRdb, limited to in-frame sequences with V and J called. Missing clones are a known gap in these copies; in checked studies unresolved V genes cover under half, and the rest lacks a known reason. V and J calls and clone size come straight from that table; D and trimming were deduced from the DNA. Per the sample table, the count is about 60,000 clones. The top ten constitute 15% to 20% of the sample.

Specimen: PBMCs. The source of this sequence is a boy younger than 18 in good health and CMV-seronegative. The V and J segments used are TRBV2 and TRBJ2-7; the junction holds 7 bases that match TRBD1. The CDR3 in this case is CASSTRGLAYEQYF. The nucleotide sequence reads as follows: TGTGCCAGCAGTACGAGGGGGCTGGCCTACGAGCAGTACTTC.